This passage covers 6 T cell receptor beta chains from one sample sequenced in a study of identical twins. TCRdb re-derived calls from the 5' RACE reads in MiXCR, one entry per CDR3 protein. The sample lists around 510,000 distinct CDR3 sequences; roughly an eighth were seen once. These data were also reused for a study on yellow fever vaccine responses in identical twins.

Sample: CD4+ T cells sorted from blood. The receptors shown here come from a woman aged 18-35 years in good health.

This clonotype was detected only a few times. The chain is built from TRBV20-1 and TRBJ2-7; 8 positions match TRBD2. The ends lost 4 bases at V and 4 bases at J; junction bases unmatched: 9. The CDR3 is made up of 14 amino acids. The germline gives CDR1 DFQATT, CDR2 SNEGSKA (reference sequence). CDR3 sequence reads: CSANTPGGPYEQYF. The CDR3 bases are TGCAGTGCTAACACCCCGGGAGGGCCTTACGAGCAGTACTTC.

The gene calls are TRBV10-3 and TRBJ2-2, with a tentative D call TRBD2 (5 bases). V shed 10 bases and J shed 4 bases, with 16 bases lying between them. Germline CDR1 is ENHRY and CDR2 is SYGVKD. The CDR3 is made up of 14 amino acids. CDR3 coding DNA: TGTGCCACTCACGAGGGTCGCGGCACCGGGGAGCTGTTTTTT. The encoded protein is CATHEGRGTGELFF.

This clonotype was seen many times. The chain carries TRBV5-1 and TRBJ2-3; D is unclear. The germline gives CDR1 SGHRS, CDR2 YFSETQ. The CDR3 covers 14 residues. Trimming stripped 4 bases from V and 0 bases from J, with 9 bases between. The CDR3 loop is CASSRTTSTDTQYF. DNA for the CDR3: TGCGCCAGCAGCAGAACTACTAGCACAGATACGCAGTATTTT.

V gene TRBV3-1 combines with J gene TRBJ1-1; 10 bases match TRBD1. CDR1 is LGHDT and CDR2 is YNNKEL in the germline V gene (reference sequence). Germline trimming cut 6 bases from V and 5 bases from J; bases unmatched to any gene: 9. The CDR3 extends over 15 amino acids. The CDR3: CASSRTTGGRTEAFF. The CDR3, as DNA: TGTGCCAGCAGTCGTACGACAGGGGGCCGGACTGAAGCTTTCTTT.

V usage is TRBV6-5 and J usage is TRBJ2-3, with D perhaps TRBD1 (6 bases). The germline gives CDR1 MNHEY, CDR2 SVGAGI. The germline V and J ends were trimmed by 10 bases and 9 bases, with 14 bases remaining between them. CDR3 length equals 11 residues. Here the CDR3 reads CATGQGGTQYF. Here the CDR3 DNA reads TGTGCCACGGGACAAGGGGGAACGCAGTATTTT.

This chain connects TRBV20-1 to TRBJ2-3, with 8 bases matching TRBD1. The CDR3 sequence is 15 residues long. Germline-derived CDR1 and CDR2 are DFQATT and SNEGSKA (reference sequence). Trimming cost V 5 bases and J 4 bases; bases outside gene matches: 11. The CDR3 sequence: CSADRQDRAADTQYF. CDR3 DNA: TGCAGTGCTGACAGACAGGACAGGGCGGCAGATACGCAGTATTTT.